The 3 T cell receptor beta chains below come from one sample, sequenced in a study of early T cells in non-severe SARS-CoV-2 infection. MiXCR was run by TCRdb on the 5' RACE reads, yielding one entry per CDR3 protein. The sample yields 85,000 to 90,000 distinct CDR3 sequences, approximately 14% seen once. The sample consisted of whole blood. Receptor source: an adult who was a healthcare worker with PCR-confirmed SARS-CoV-2 infection or an uninfected control (not recorded which).

This clonotype came up many times. This chain joins TRBV6-2 or TRBV6-3 and TRBJ1-5; unclear D gene. The CDR3 is 15 residues long. The V end was cut by 6 bases, the J end by 5 bases, with 17 bases between. Germline CDR1 is MNHEY and CDR2 is SVGEGT. The CDR3 loop reads CASSQGPVGDQPQHF. Here the CDR3 DNA reads TGTGCCAGCAGCCAAGGACCTGTCGGGGATCAGCCCCAGCATTTT.

This clonotype has only a few counts. The V call is TRBV4-3, the J call TRBJ2-2, with 7 nucleotides matching TRBD1. J lost 2 bases, V lost 4 bases, and 4 bases had no gene match. This CDR3 is 15 amino acids long. CDR1 is LGHNA, CDR2 YSLEER, per germline. CDR3 bases: TGCGCCAGCAGCCTCCGGGACAGTAACACCGGGGAGCTGTTTTTT. It codes for CASSLRDSNTGELFF.

This chain connects TRBV20-1 to TRBJ1-6, with a possible D match to TRBD1 (5 bases). Trimming took 5 bases from V and 10 from J, leaving 18 bases between them. There are 14 residues in the CDR3. Germline V gene lookup returns CDR1 DFQATT and CDR2 SNEGSKA (reference sequence). The CDR3 loop is CSARTGPPGSPLHF. As DNA, the CDR3 is TGCAGTGCTCGCACGGGGCCCCCCGGCTCACCCCTCCACTTT.